This T cell receptor (beta chain) emerged from a study of T cell changes during pregnancy in multiple sclerosis. The germline V and J ends were trimmed by 0 bases and 7 bases, with 19 bases remaining between them. CDR3 size: 16 residues. The germline CDR1 and CDR2 sequences are SGHRS and YFSETQ. The assay was immunoSEQ multiplex PCR, and TCRdb's table has in-frame clones only and misses some. Among about 77,000 clones listed, approximately 94% were seen once. This clonotype originated in a female donor in good health, enrolled as a control in a pregnancy study. The chain couples TRBV5-1 to TRBJ1-2; D unclear. The sample consisted of peripheral blood, taken after pregnancy. This chain's CDR3 is CASSLGGGESSFGYTF. CDR3 bases: TGCGCCAGCAGCTTGGGCGGCGGAGAGTCGTCCTTTGGCTACACCTTC. Full variable domain (rest looked up from reference TRBV5-1 and TRBJ1-2): KAGVTQTPRYLIKTRGQQVTLSCSPISGHRSVSWYQQTPGQGLQFLFEYFSETQRNKGNFPGRFSGRQFSNSRSEMNVSTLELGDSALYLCASSLGGGESSFGYTFGSGTRLTVV.